This is a list of T cell receptor beta chains from one sample in a study of OX40 agonist ivuxolimab in advanced cancers. Repertoires were generated with immunoSEQ multiplex PCR, while TCRdb's copy carries only in-frame clones and drops some. The sample contains some 50,000 clones, approximately 86% of which appear only once. The sequencing used CD4+ or CD8+ T cells sorted from blood, collected in a trial of the OX40 agonist ivuxolimab. Receptors originate from an adult with an advanced solid tumor such as melanoma, head and neck, liver or kidney cancer. The CDR3 runs from the conserved cysteine through the conserved F or W. The D gene is left open where the match is weak. Rows may omit the clone size; those that give it use once, few, many or a size class.

J: TRBJ1-1; D: NA; size: NA; V: TRBV27; CDR3: CASSSSDREAFF; DNA: TGTGCCAGCAGTTCTAGTGACAGGGAAGCTTTCTTT
J: TRBJ1-4; D: NA; size: NA; V: TRBV5-1; CDR3: CASSLGRRTTLNEKLFF; DNA: TGCGCCAGCAGCTTGGGACGGCGAACAACTCTTAATGAAAAACTGTTTTTT
J: TRBJ2-3; D: TRBD1; size: few; V: TRBV5-1; CDR3: CASSFPKPGQGDTDTQYF; DNA: TGCGCCAGCAGCTTCCCCAAACCGGGACAGGGGGACACAGATACGCAGTATTTT
J: TRBJ2-6; D: TRBD1; size: NA; V: TRBV19; CDR3: CASNPGTGSSGANVLTF; DNA: TGTGCCAGTAATCCCGGGACAGGCTCCTCTGGGGCCAACGTCCTGACTTTC
J: TRBJ2-2; D: NA; size: NA; V: TRBV7-9; CDR3: CATPRGNPDTGELFF; DNA: TGTGCCACGCCCCGGGGGAATCCGGACACCGGGGAGCTGTTTTTT
J: TRBJ2-7; D: TRBD1; size: NA; V: TRBV29-1; CDR3: CSVDAGGGSYEQYF; DNA: TGCAGCGTTGACGCAGGGGGCGGAAGCTACGAGCAGTACTTC
J: TRBJ1-1; D: NA; size: NA; V: TRBV13; CDR3: CASSLGLLMNTEAFF; DNA: TGTGCCAGCAGCTTAGGCCTACTGATGAACACTGAAGCTTTCTTT
J: TRBJ2-2; D: NA; size: NA; V: TRBV19; CDR3: CASSWVSNTGELFF; DNA: TGTGCCAGTAGTTGGGTCTCGAACACCGGGGAGCTGTTTTTT
J: TRBJ1-4; D: TRBD1; size: NA; V: TRBV7-3; CDR3: CASSPRTGGEGNEKLFF; DNA: TGTGCCAGCAGCCCCCGGACAGGGGGGGAGGGAAATGAAAAACTGTTTTTT
J: TRBJ1-2; D: NA; size: NA; V: TRBV2; CDR3: CASSELGAGGYTF; DNA: TGTGCCAGCAGTGAGTTGGGGGCAGGTGGCTACACCTTC
J: TRBJ2-1; D: NA; size: NA; V: TRBV28; CDR3: CASMVGRSGSYNEQFF; DNA: TGTGCCAGCATGGTGGGTCGGAGCGGATCCTACAATGAGCAGTTCTTC
J: TRBJ2-1; D: TRBD2; size: NA; V: TRBV14; CDR3: CASSPFRGTTYNEQFF; DNA: TGTGCCAGCAGCCCCTTCAGAGGGACTACGTACAATGAGCAGTTCTTC
J: TRBJ2-1; D: TRBD2; size: NA; V: TRBV4-1; CDR3: CASSPLGLVLNEQFF; DNA: TGCGCCAGCAGCCCACTGGGACTAGTACTCAATGAGCAGTTCTTC
J: TRBJ2-5; D: NA; size: NA; V: TRBV7-9; CDR3: CASSLVAAPQETQYF; DNA: TGTGCCAGCAGCTTAGTAGCGGCCCCCCAAGAGACCCAGTACTTC
J: TRBJ1-2; D: NA; size: NA; V: TRBV19; CDR3: CASSPRTPPANYGYTF; DNA: TGTGCCAGTAGTCCGCGGACGCCCCCGGCTAACTATGGCTACACCTTC
J: TRBJ2-5; D: TRBD1; size: NA; V: TRBV11-2; CDR3: CASSLRTGQEETQYF; DNA: TGTGCCAGCAGCTTAAGAACAGGACAGGAAGAGACCCAGTACTTC
J: TRBJ2-2; D: TRBD2; size: NA; V: TRBV29-1; CDR3: CSAPGTSGRGGELFF; DNA: TGCAGCGCCCCCGGGACTAGCGGGAGGGGCGGGGAGCTGTTTTTT
J: TRBJ2-7; D: NA; size: NA; V: TRBV27; CDR3: CASSQTTGPGQYF; DNA: TGTGCCAGCAGCCAGACGACAGGCCCGGGGCAGTACTTC
J: TRBJ1-4; D: NA; size: few; V: TRBV5-8; CDR3: CASSRSWGSNEKLFF; DNA: TGTGCCAGCAGTCGGTCCTGGGGATCTAATGAAAAACTGTTTTTT
J: TRBJ2-2; D: TRBD1; size: NA; V: TRBV29-1; CDR3: CSVGQGVSKTGELFF; DNA: TGCAGCGTGGGACAGGGGGTGTCGAAGACCGGGGAGCTGTTTTTT
J: TRBJ2-2; D: NA; size: NA; V: TRBV27; CDR3: CASSFGGPNTGELFF; DNA: TGTGCCAGCAGTTTTGGCGGACCGAACACCGGGGAGCTGTTTTTT
J: TRBJ1-3; D: NA; size: NA; V: TRBV19; CDR3: CASSGLRAGRSGNTIYF; DNA: TGTGCCAGTAGTGGTTTGCGGGCAGGGAGGTCTGGAAACACCATATATTTT
J: TRBJ2-1; D: NA; size: once; V: TRBV7-3; CDR3: CASSPGQASAGEQFF; DNA: TGTGCCAGCAGCCCCGGACAGGCGTCAGCGGGTGAGCAGTTCTTC
J: TRBJ1-1; D: NA; size: NA; V: TRBV28; CDR3: CASSLMSNTEAFF; DNA: TGTGCCAGCAGTTTAATGTCGAACACTGAAGCTTTCTTT
J: TRBJ1-2; D: NA; size: NA; V: TRBV21-1; CDR3: CASSSQGTGEGYGYTF; DNA: TGTGCCAGCAGCAGCCAAGGGACGGGGGAGGGCTATGGCTACACCTTC
J: TRBJ2-7; D: TRBD1; size: NA; V: TRBV29-1; CDR3: CSGGTGTGGEQYF; DNA: TGCAGCGGCGGAACAGGGACAGGGGGCGAGCAGTACTTC
J: TRBJ1-2; D: NA; size: NA; V: TRBV7-9; CDR3: CATKVSGITGYTF; DNA: TGTGCCACTAAAGTCTCGGGGATTACTGGCTACACCTTC
J: TRBJ1-4; D: TRBD1; size: NA; V: TRBV4-1; CDR3: CASSTHRGGGEKLFF; DNA: TGCGCCAGCAGCACCCACAGGGGAGGTGGTGAAAAACTGTTTTTT
J: TRBJ1-1; D: NA; size: NA; V: TRBV28; CDR3: CASSARWGDTEAFF; DNA: TGTGCCAGCAGCGCTAGATGGGGGGACACTGAAGCTTTCTTT
J: TRBJ1-4; D: NA; size: NA; V: TRBV28; CDR3: CASSVYRGATNEKLFF; DNA: TGTGCCAGCAGTGTATACCGGGGCGCAACTAATGAAAAACTGTTTTTT
J: TRBJ2-7; D: NA; size: NA; V: TRBV16; CDR3: CASSQSRHSAYEQYF; DNA: TGTGCCAGCAGCCAATCGAGACATTCTGCCTACGAGCAGTACTTC
J: TRBJ2-4; D: NA; size: NA; V: TRBV9; CDR3: CASSVEAATGLGSKNIQYF; DNA: TGTGCCAGCAGCGTAGAGGCCGCTACAGGCTTAGGGTCCAAAAACATTCAGTACTTC
J: TRBJ1-4; D: NA; size: NA; V: TRBV9; CDR3: CASGSQGLGRGEKLFF; DNA: TGTGCCAGCGGCTCTCAAGGGTTAGGGAGAGGTGAAAAACTGTTTTTT
J: TRBJ2-2; D: NA; size: NA; V: TRBV4-1; CDR3: CASSQRQDTGELFF; DNA: TGCGCCAGCAGCCAACGACAGGACACCGGGGAGCTGTTTTTT
J: TRBJ2-7; D: TRBD2; size: NA; V: TRBV10-3; CDR3: CAISELAGFYEQYF; DNA: TGTGCCATCAGTGAACTAGCGGGATTCTACGAGCAGTACTTC
J: TRBJ2-1; D: TRBD2; size: NA; V: TRBV7-3; CDR3: CASGGRAVDEQFF; DNA: TGTGCCAGTGGCGGGAGGGCCGTGGATGAGCAGTTCTTC
J: TRBJ2-2; D: NA; size: NA; V: TRBV14; CDR3: CASSHQPYTGELFF; DNA: TGTGCCAGCAGCCACCAGCCGTACACCGGGGAGCTGTTTTTT
J: TRBJ2-1; D: TRBD2; size: NA; V: TRBV4-1; CDR3: CASSQAGTSGPSSQFF; DNA: TGCGCCAGCAGCCAGGCCGGGACTAGCGGGCCATCATCCCAGTTCTTC
J: TRBJ2-2; D: NA; size: NA; V: TRBV13; CDR3: CASSPRSAANTGELFF; DNA: TGTGCCAGCAGCCCACGTTCGGCCGCGAACACCGGGGAGCTGTTTTTT
J: TRBJ2-1; D: TRBD1; size: NA; V: TRBV6-4; CDR3: CASSMDRGIYNEQFF; DNA: TGTGCCAGCAGTATGGACAGGGGGATATACAATGAGCAGTTCTTC
J: TRBJ2-1; D: TRBD1; size: NA; V: TRBV7-8; CDR3: CASSFGGTANNEQFF; DNA: TGTGCCAGCAGCTTCGGTGGGACAGCGAACAATGAGCAGTTCTTC
J: TRBJ1-2; D: TRBD1; size: NA; V: TRBV2; CDR3: CASSFRTGFDYGYTF; DNA: TGTGCCAGCAGTTTCAGGACAGGTTTCGACTATGGCTACACCTTC
J: TRBJ2-2; D: TRBD2; size: NA; V: TRBV18; CDR3: CASSPGRESTGELFF; DNA: TGTGCCAGCTCACCTGGGAGGGAATCCACCGGGGAGCTGTTTTTT
J: TRBJ2-7; D: TRBD1; size: once; V: TRBV29-1; CDR3: CSVPRTGGEQYF; DNA: TGCAGCGTACCTAGGACAGGGGGCGAGCAGTACTTC
J: TRBJ2-7; D: NA; size: NA; V: TRBV6-1; CDR3: CASSGGDWINYEQYF; DNA: TGTGCCAGCAGCGGCGGAGATTGGATAAACTACGAGCAGTACTTC